The 18 T cell receptor beta chains below were found in one sample sequenced in a study of cytomegalovirus exposure and HLA in healthy donors. PCR was performed using 60 Vbeta and 13 Jbeta primers. Produced via immunoSEQ multiplex PCR; TCRdb's table is partial and in-frame only. The sample contains about 120,000 clones, over 75% of which appear only once. Sequencing was performed on PBMCs. All receptors derive from a man between 18 and 35 years old in good health and CMV-seropositive.

The J gene is TRBJ2-3, the V gene TRBV11-3; TRBD1 aligns across 7 bases. The V gene end was trimmed by 3 bases and the J gene end by 9 bases; junction bases not matched to a gene: 9. The CDR3 extends over 14 amino acids. The germline V gene has CDR1 SGHNT and CDR2 YENEEA. CDR3 in DNA: TGTGCCAGCAGCTTGGGACAGAGTTCCTTGACGCAGTATTTT. Its translation: CASSLGQSSLTQYF.

This clone was seen a handful of times. The chain recombines TRBV7-6 with TRBJ2-5; no reliable D call. This CDR3 has 13 amino acids. Trimming removed 5 bases at V and 7 bases at J, with 14 bases between. Germline CDR1 SGHVS, CDR2 FNYEAQ. The CDR3 coding sequence is TGTGCCAGCAGCATAAGTAACTCTGGGACCCAGTACTTC. Its protein product is CASSISNSGTQYF.

This chain connects TRBV11-1 to TRBJ2-7; a possible D gene is TRBD2 (5 bases). The ends were cut back, 6 bases at V and 6 bases at J, with 15 bases in the middle. Germline assignment: CDR1 SGHAT and CDR2 FQDESV (reference sequence). CDR3 length equals 13 residues. CDR3 nucleotide sequence: TGTGCCAGCAGTGGTGGAGGTCACGGCGAGCAGTACTTC. This sequence encodes CASSGGGHGEQYF.

V and J are TRBV5-1 and TRBJ2-3; 10 bases line up with TRBD2. Germline lookup yields CDR1 SGHRS and CDR2 YFSETQ. Losses at the gene ends were 4 bases for V and 5 bases for J; bases not matched to a gene: 10. The CDR3 is made up of 16 amino acids. CDR3 loop: CASSPESGGARDTQYF. The CDR3 DNA reads TGCGCCAGCAGCCCGGAAAGCGGGGGGGCGCGAGATACGCAGTATTTT.

CDR3 sequence reads: CASSVVAGEGTGELFF. The CDR3 nucleotides read TGTGCCAGCAGCGTAGTGGCGGGGGAAGGGACCGGGGAGCTGTTTTTT. The chain combines TRBV9 with TRBJ2-2; 7 bases align to TRBD2. J gave up 5 bases and V 0 bases, and 7 bases lay outside the gene matches. This CDR3 has 16 residues. Germline assignment: CDR1 SGDLS and CDR2 YYNGEE.

The CDR3 loop reads CSVGTSGTGDTQYF. CDR3 coding DNA: TGCAGCGTCGGGACTAGCGGGACAGGGGATACGCAGTATTTT. This chain connects TRBV29-1 to TRBJ2-3; 13 nucleotides agree with TRBD2. This CDR3 has 14 residues. The ends lost 6 bases at V and 6 bases at J; junction bases unmatched: 6. Germline V gives CDR1 SQVTM, CDR2 ANQGSEA.

CDR3 coding DNA: TGTGCCAGCATCAAACAGGGGGGAAATGAAAAACTGTTTTTT. The encoded protein is CASIKQGGNEKLFF. The V gene is TRBV28, the J gene TRBJ1-4, with 8 bases matching TRBD1. Trimming removed 7 bases from V and 5 bases from J; junction bases left unmatched: 6. The CDR3 covers 14 residues. Germline V gene sequence: CDR1 MDHEN, CDR2 SYDVKM.

The J gene is TRBJ1-5, the V gene TRBV4-1; D gene ambiguous. V lost 2 bases and J 5 bases, leaving 10 bases between the germline ends. Germline V gene data show CDR1 as MGHRA and CDR2 as YSYEKL. The CDR3 covers 14 residues. CDR3 DNA: TGCGCCAGCAGCCAAATACGGGGAGATCAGCCCCAGCATTTT. Its protein product is CASSQIRGDQPQHF.

The CDR3 DNA reads as TGTGCCAGCAGCCTCCCCCATAAGGGTGGGAGGGCCTACGAGCAGTACTTC. The encoded protein is CASSLPHKGGRAYEQYF. The genes are TRBV7-9 and TRBJ2-7, with TRBD2 matching over 7 bases. The CDR3 runs to 17 residues. J gave up 2 bases and V 5 bases, and 15 bases lay outside the gene matches. CDR1 is SEHNR and CDR2 is FQNEAQ in the germline V gene (reference sequence).

This clone was counted between two and nine times. The chain uses TRBV28 and TRBJ1-2; TRBD1 might be the D (5 bases). The V end lost 7 bases, the J end lost 4 bases, and 16 bases lay between the germline ends. CDR3 size: 14 residues. From germline, CDR1 is MDHEN and CDR2 SYDVKM. As DNA, the CDR3 is TGTGCCAGCATTGAACTACAGGAGTCCTATGGCTACACCTTC. Translating gives CASIELQESYGYTF.

The chain has TRBV18 and TRBJ1-1; D remains ambiguous. The V end lost 1 base, the J end lost 5 bases, and 20 bases lay between the germline ends. The CDR3 has 17 residues. The germline gives CDR1 KGHSH, CDR2 LQKENI. The CDR3 nucleotides are TGTGCCAGCTCACCACAGGACGTCTTCGGAGGGTGGACTGAAGCTTTCTTT. Translation: CASSPQDVFGGWTEAFF.

The CDR3 bases are TGTGCCAGCAGACTGGACAGGTCAAATAATTCACCCCTCCACTTT. Its protein product is CASRLDRSNNSPLHF. The chain is built from TRBV6-1 and TRBJ1-6, with 7 nucleotides matching TRBD1. The germline gives CDR1 MNHNS, CDR2 SASEGT. V was clipped by 6 bases and J by 5 bases; unmatched bases: 7. The CDR3 has 15 residues.

V usage is TRBV19 and J usage is TRBJ2-2, with D tentatively TRBD2 (7 bases). Deletions cut 9 bases from V and 0 bases from J, with 20 bases between. The CDR3 spans 17 residues. CDR1 and CDR2 from the germline V gene are LNHDA and SQIVND (reference sequence). The CDR3 DNA sequence: TGTGCCAGCGGTGGGGGGGCGGGGAGTGCGAACACCGGGGAGCTGTTTTTT. It yields the protein CASGGGAGSANTGELFF.

This clone was seen more than once but under ten times. This chain connects TRBV6-6 to TRBJ1-3; 11 positions agree with TRBD1. From germline, CDR1 is MNHNY and CDR2 SVGAGI (reference sequence). This CDR3 has 15 residues. Trimming took 4 bases from V and 6 from J; bases not matched to a gene: 5. The CDR3 loop reads CASSSWTGGENTIYF. CDR3 DNA: TGTGCCAGCAGTTCCTGGACAGGGGGCGAAAACACCATATATTTT.

This sequence joins TRBV28 and TRBJ1-1, with a weak D call TRBD1 (6 bases). This CDR3 spans 14 amino acids. The ends were cut back, 6 bases at V and 5 bases at J, with 16 bases in the middle. CDR1 and CDR2 from the germline V gene are MDHEN and SYDVKM. CDR3 protein: CASSPPGGETEAFF. CDR3 in DNA: TGTGCCAGCAGCCCTCCGGGGGGCGAGACTGAAGCTTTCTTT.

The chain employs TRBV5-6 and TRBJ1-2; TRBD1 matches at 7 bases. V shed 4 bases, J shed 3 bases, and the junction held 6 bases outside the gene matches. The CDR3 has 14 amino acids. Per germline, CDR1 SGHDT and CDR2 YYEEEE. The DNA for the CDR3 is TGTGCCAGCAGCCAACAGGGGCCAGACTATGGCTACACCTTC. Amino acids: CASSQQGPDYGYTF.

A word on this clone: One junction end does not reproduce the germline sequence, and a read error may be involved. This chain links TRBV5-5 with TRBJ2-7; 14 bases map to TRBD2. CDR1 is SGHKS, CDR2 YYEKEE, per germline (reference sequence). The CDR3 runs 17 residues. Here the CDR3 reads CASRLGLAGVLSYEQYF. CDR3 sequence (DNA): TGTGCCAGCAGGTTGGGACTAGCGGGAGTCCTCTCCTACGAGCAGTACTTC. Supplemented by reference TRBV5-5 and TRBJ2-7, the full variable domain reads DAGVTQSPTHLIKTRGQQVTLRCSPISGHKSVSWYQQVLGQGPQFIFQYYEKEERGRGNFPDRFSARQFPNYSSELNVNALLLGDSALYLCASRLGLAGVLSYEQYFGPGTRLTVT.

V and J are TRBV7-6 and TRBJ2-5; 9 positions match TRBD1. The closer fit of TRBJ2-7 to the DNA end suggests the J call may be wrong. CDR1 is SGHVS and CDR2 is FNYEAQ in the germline V gene. The CDR3 extends over 14 amino acids. The CDR3 reads CASSFGTGNYEQYF. The CDR3 region has the DNA TGTGCCAGCAGTTTCGGGACAGGGAACTACGAGCAGTACTTC.